The clone carrying this T cell receptor (beta chain) was observed a few times. Its antigen is not known. Molecular barcoding with unique molecular identifiers was used for the TCRbeta library. MiXCR, applied by TCRdb to the PCR reads, yields one record per CDR3 protein. The data show about 610,000 distinct CDR3 sequences, over 20% seen once. This entry comes from a study of T-cell reconstitution after alpha-beta-depleted transplantation in children. Study-level points and caveats: Where some patients showed high TCRbeta diversity at day 60, it came from recipient T cells and thymic progenitors that had survived. The authors attributed T-cell counts and diversity one year after transplant mostly to newly produced T cells.

The TCR originated in a boy under two years old with Wiskott-Aldrich syndrome, due to receive a stem cell transplant. Specimen: PBMCs, collected before TCRalphabeta/CD19-depleted stem cell transplant.

The CDR3: CASSSQQGSSFGGYTF. In DNA, the CDR3 is TGCGCCAGCAGCTCCCAACAGGGTTCCAGCTTCGGGGGCTACACCTTC. The chain links TRBV5-1 to TRBJ1-2; TRBD1 might be the D (6 bases). Germline CDR1 SGHRS, CDR2 YFSETQ. The ends were cut back, 3 bases at V and 8 bases at J, with 23 bases in the middle. The CDR3 extends over 16 amino acids.